This T cell receptor beta chain came from a study of blood T cell repertoires in COVID-19. Whole-study context: Samples came from the United States, Italy and Spain, spanning acute and convalescent COVID-19. PBMCs, B-cell-depleted T cells, or T cells provided the cDNA or gDNA that made up the material.

The V end lost 3 bases, the J end lost 2 bases, and 6 bases lay between the germline ends. The CDR3 length is 14 residues. Germline values: CDR1 SGDLS, CDR2 YYNGEE. As handled by the study authors: Amplifying reference gene primers gave estimates of nucleated cell counts. TCRdb's copy holds only in-frame clones and misses some; the assay was immunoSEQ multiplex PCR. Clone size and V and J calls were adopted from that table, with D and trimming inferred from the DNA. The table includes roughly 300,000 clones, 65% to 90% detected once. The sequence was obtained from a woman between 55 and 75 years old with active or convalescent COVID-19. The sample comprised peripheral blood. The V call is TRBV9, the J call TRBJ2-6, with a weak D call TRBD1 (5 bases). The CDR3 loop is CASSEGAGANVLTF. CDR3 DNA sequence: TGTGCCAGCAGCGAAGGGGCTGGGGCCAACGTCCTGACTTTC.